This T cell receptor beta chain was profiled in a study of blood T cell repertoires in COVID-19. The assay was immunoSEQ multiplex PCR, and TCRdb's table has in-frame clones only and misses some. The sample lists 200,000 to 250,000 clones; over 75% were seen once. This clonotype was obtained from a woman in her late teens or twenties in a cohort exposed to, infected with or recovered from COVID-19 (not recorded which). Sequencing was done on a sample of PBMCs or T cells enriched from blood (not recorded which).

The CDR3 loop is CASSYSGRQGWGYTF. CDR3 nucleotide sequence: TGTGCCAGCAGTTACTCGGGGCGACAGGGTTGGGGCTACACCTTC. The chain uses TRBV6-5 and TRBJ1-2; 7 bases are shared with TRBD1. The trim removed 0 bases at V and 8 bases at J, leaving 9 bases unmatched. The CDR3 loop spans 15 amino acids. Germline V gene data show CDR1 as MNHEY and CDR2 as SVGAGI.